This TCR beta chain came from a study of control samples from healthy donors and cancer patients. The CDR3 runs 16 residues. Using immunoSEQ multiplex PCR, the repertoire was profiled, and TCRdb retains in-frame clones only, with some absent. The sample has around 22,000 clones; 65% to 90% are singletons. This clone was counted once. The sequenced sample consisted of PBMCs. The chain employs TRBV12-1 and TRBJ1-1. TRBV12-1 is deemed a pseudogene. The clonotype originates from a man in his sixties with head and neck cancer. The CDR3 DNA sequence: TGTGCCAGCACCCTCCCGGGCGGAATTTGGAACACTGAAGCTTTCTTT. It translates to CASTLPGGIWNTEAFF.